These T cell receptor beta chains were read from a single sample in a study of T cell responses to AZD1222 COVID-19 vaccine. Assay: immunoSEQ multiplex PCR; the TCRdb copy retains only in-frame clones and omits some. The table has fewer than 30,000 clones, 93% seen once. The sample in question was peripheral blood, obtained on day 0 of AZD1222 vaccination. Every receptor here comes from an adult in good health. CDR3s include the opening cysteine and the closing phenylalanine or tryptophan. D genes are given only for firm matches. Expanded clones get a size class; other rows say once, few or many, or leave the size out.

>TRBV12-3/TRBV12-4|.|TRBJ2-2|.
CASSLPAGELFF
TGTGCCAGCAGTTTACCAGCCGGGGAGCTGTTTTTT
>TRBV28|.|TRBJ2-5|TRBD2
CASLALAGREETQYF
TGTGCCAGCTTGGCACTAGCGGGGAGGGAGGAGACCCAGTACTTC
>TRBV5-1|.|TRBJ2-3|TRBD2
CASSLNSGGLNTDTQYF
TGCGCCAGCAGCTTAAATAGCGGGGGGCTAAACACAGATACGCAGTATTTT
>TRBV5-1|.|TRBJ1-2|.
CASSSKGDYGYTF
TGCGCCAGCAGCTCGAAGGGGGACTATGGCTACACCTTC
>TRBV6-4|.|TRBJ2-3|TRBD2
CATRSGRTADTQYF
TGTGCCACCCGTAGCGGGAGAACCGCGGATACGCAGTATTTT
>TRBV24-1|.|TRBJ1-2|TRBD1
CATSEHGTGYGYTF
TGTGCCACCAGTGAGCACGGGACAGGCTATGGCTACACCTTC
>TRBV2|.|TRBJ1-3|.
CASSVQNTIYF
TGTGCCTCCTCGGTTCAGAACACCATATATTTT
>TRBV11-2|once|TRBJ1-3|.
CASSLDPGRLGSTIYF
TGTGCCAGCAGCTTAGATCCAGGCAGGCTCGGAAGCACCATATATTTT
>TRBV12-3/TRBV12-4|.|TRBJ1-5|TRBD1
CAANRGLGQPQHF
TGTGCCGCGAACAGGGGGCTAGGTCAGCCCCAGCATTTT
>TRBV3-1/TRBV3-2|.|TRBJ1-5|.
CASSQGGGNQPQHF
TGTGCCAGCAGCCAAGGCGGTGGGAATCAGCCCCAGCATTTT
>TRBV7-6|.|TRBJ2-7|TRBD1
CASSLDPGQGTHEQYF
TGTGCCAGCAGCTTAGACCCGGGACAGGGGACTCACGAGCAGTACTTC
>TRBV3-1/TRBV3-2|.|TRBJ1-4|.
CASSQGSATNEKLFF
TGTGCCAGCAGCCAGGGGAGCGCAACTAATGAAAAACTGTTTTTT
>TRBV28|.|TRBJ1-5|.
CASSSVGISNQPQHF
TGTGCCAGCAGCTCGGTGGGGATAAGCAATCAGCCCCAGCATTTT
>TRBV3-1/TRBV3-2|.|TRBJ2-7|TRBD1
CASSQERSRGLYEQYF
TGTGCCAGCAGCCAAGAAAGGTCCAGGGGGCTCTACGAGCAGTACTTC
>TRBV6-5|.|TRBJ1-6|.
CASSSGTMASPLHF
TGTGCCAGCAGTTCCGGGACAATGGCCTCACCCCTCCACTTT
>TRBV20-1|.|TRBJ2-3|TRBD2
CSAGSGTTQYF
TGCAGTGCGGGTAGCGGGACGACGCAGTATTTT
>TRBV6-6|.|TRBJ1-5|.
CASNTGHHSNQPQHF
TGTGCCAGCAACACGGGACATCATAGCAATCAGCCCCAGCATTTT
>TRBV4-1|.|TRBJ2-2|TRBD2
CASSQVSQGLIAGELFF
TGCGCCAGCAGCCAGGTCTCCCAGGGACTAATAGCCGGGGAGCTGTTTTTT
>TRBV27|.|TRBJ1-1|.
CASSLPGNTEAFF
TGTGCCAGCAGTTTACCGGGAAACACTGAAGCTTTCTTT
>TRBV19|.|TRBJ2-1|.
CASSIEVRSYNEQFF
TGTGCCAGTAGTATCGAAGTCCGCTCCTACAATGAGCAGTTCTTC
>TRBV19|.|TRBJ2-2|.
CASSVRTATGELFF
TGTGCCAGTAGTGTCCGTACAGCGACCGGGGAGCTGTTTTTT
>TRBV7-8|.|TRBJ2-1|TRBD1
CASSLFRQGSYNEQFF
TGTGCCAGCAGCTTATTCCGACAGGGGTCCTACAATGAGCAGTTCTTC
>TRBV14|.|TRBJ2-3|.
CASSQARRGSVSHTDTQYF
TGTGCCAGCAGCCAAGCTAGGAGGGGGAGTGTCTCCCACACAGATACGCAGTATTTT
>TRBV6-5|.|TRBJ1-5|TRBD1
CASRQQGANQPQHF
TGTGCCAGCAGACAACAGGGGGCGAATCAGCCCCAGCATTTT
>TRBV18|.|TRBJ1-5|.
CASSPTGLNQPQHF
TGTGCCAGCTCACCGACAGGCCTCAATCAGCCCCAGCATTTT
>TRBV6-5|.|TRBJ1-2|.
CASSWGGGYTF
TGTGCCAGCAGCTGGGGGGGCGGCTACACCTTC
>TRBV5-5|.|TRBJ2-5|.
CASSQVTLQYF
TGTGCCAGCAGCCAAGTAACCCTCCAGTACTTC
>TRBV19|once|TRBJ1-4|.
CASRTGRRKEKLFF
TGTGCCAGTAGAACAGGGCGACGGAAAGAAAAACTGTTTTTT
>TRBV11-2|.|TRBJ2-7|.
CASSSGLFSYEQYF
TGTGCCAGCAGCTCAGGACTGTTTAGTTACGAGCAGTACTTC
>TRBV3-1/TRBV3-2|once|TRBJ2-1|.
CASSQDRGSPSYNEQFF
TGTGCCAGCAGCCAAGACCGTGGTAGCCCCTCCTACAATGAGCAGTTCTTC
>TRBV28|.|TRBJ1-3|.
CASNWRGLSGNTIYF
TGTGCCAGCAACTGGCGGGGCCTCTCTGGAAACACCATATATTTT
>TRBV18|.|TRBJ2-1|TRBD2
CASSLSGAGVYNEQFF
TGTGCCAGCTCCCTCTCGGGTGCGGGAGTCTACAATGAGCAGTTCTTC
>TRBV15|.|TRBJ2-1|TRBD1
CATSREGQAYNEQFF
TGTGCCACCAGCAGAGAGGGACAGGCATACAATGAGCAGTTCTTC
>TRBV5-1|.|TRBJ2-3|TRBD2
CASSRTSGEDTQYF
TGCGCCAGCAGCCGGACTAGCGGAGAAGATACGCAGTATTTT
>TRBV5-5|.|TRBJ1-2|TRBD1
CASSLGTGGGYTF
TGTGCCAGCAGCTTAGGGACAGGTGGTGGCTACACCTTC
>TRBV5-1|.|TRBJ1-1|.
CASSLPSPTFEAFF
TGCGCCAGCAGCTTGCCTAGCCCTACATTTGAAGCTTTCTTT
>TRBV5-4|.|TRBJ2-6|.
CASSFQALTGANVLTF
TGTGCCAGCAGCTTTCAGGCTCTCACCGGGGCCAACGTCCTGACTTTC
>TRBV4-3|.|TRBJ2-7|.
CASSQDRSVEQYF
TGCGCCAGCAGCCAAGACCGCTCGGTCGAGCAGTACTTC
>TRBV27|.|TRBJ2-1|TRBD2
CASSLGLVHEQFF
TGTGCCAGCAGTTTAGGACTAGTCCATGAGCAGTTCTTC
>TRBV2|.|TRBJ1-6|.
CASSGGAGTLHF
TGTGCCAGCAGTGGAGGGGCAGGGACCCTCCACTTT
>TRBV7-6|.|TRBJ2-5|TRBD2
CASSFSGTTQETQYF
TGTGCCAGCAGCTTCTCAGGGACTACCCAAGAGACCCAGTACTTC
>TRBV3-1/TRBV3-2|.|TRBJ2-2|.
CASSQGLGAVSGELFF
TGTGCCAGCAGCCAGGGCCTAGGAGCCGTGTCCGGGGAGCTGTTTTTT
>TRBV6-5|.|TRBJ1-4|TRBD1
CASRLTGGNEKLFF
TGTGCCAGCAGACTCACAGGGGGTAATGAAAAACTGTTTTTT
>TRBV4-1|.|TRBJ2-3|.
CASSQGGYADTQYF
TGCGCCAGCAGCCAAGGAGGGTACGCAGATACGCAGTATTTT
>TRBV4-1|.|TRBJ2-1|.
CASSQAAGPYNEQFF
TGCGCCAGCAGCCAAGCGGCAGGCCCTTACAATGAGCAGTTCTTC